This T cell receptor (beta chain) comes out of a study of identical twins' blood T cells. Regarding the study as a whole: Top TCRbeta clonotypes were shared more with twin than unrelated donors.

Only a few counts were recorded for this clonotype. The target antigen is unknown. The CDR3 length is 12 residues. The V gene lost 5 bases and the J gene lost 1 base, with 5 bases spanning the gap. Germline V gene data show CDR1 as LNHDA and CDR2 as SQIVND (reference sequence). MiXCR, run by TCRdb on the 5' RACE reads, gives a single entry per CDR3 protein. This table has about 370,000 distinct CDR3 sequences, roughly 27% appearing once. The chain combines TRBV19 with TRBJ1-1, with D unresolved. What was sequenced was PBMCs. This receptor was identified in a woman aged 18 to 55 in good health. The CDR3 is CASSVKNTEAFF. CDR3 bases: TGTGCCAGTAGTGTCAAGAACACTGAAGCTTTCTTT.